This TCR beta chain derives from a study of early T cells in non-severe SARS-CoV-2 infection. Whole-study context: Investigators sequenced bulk RNA drawn from unsorted whole blood, and chains remained unpaired.

A note on this clonotype: What it binds is unknown.

General study results and limits: Lookups in VDJdb leaned toward anti-spike CD8 responses and missed private and CD4 specificities.

Individual cDNA molecules were tagged with unique molecular identifiers. A single record per CDR3 protein comes from TCRdb applying MiXCR to the 5' RACE reads. The table has approximately 70,000 distinct CDR3 sequences, 9.5% to 15% seen once. Here the sequenced sample was whole blood, taken at baseline. The sequence derives from an adult who was a healthcare worker with PCR-confirmed SARS-CoV-2 infection or an uninfected control (not recorded which). The donor label of this sample is uncertain.

CDR3 sequence (DNA): TGTGCCAGCAGCTTAGGAGCCAGAGAGACCCAGTACTTC. Amino acids: CASSLGARETQYF. This rearrangement joins TRBV11-2 to TRBJ2-5; D gene ambiguous. The CDR3 runs 13 residues. The V gene's germline CDR1 is SGHAT and CDR2 FQNNGV. V was pared by 1 base and J by 4 bases, with 7 bases between.